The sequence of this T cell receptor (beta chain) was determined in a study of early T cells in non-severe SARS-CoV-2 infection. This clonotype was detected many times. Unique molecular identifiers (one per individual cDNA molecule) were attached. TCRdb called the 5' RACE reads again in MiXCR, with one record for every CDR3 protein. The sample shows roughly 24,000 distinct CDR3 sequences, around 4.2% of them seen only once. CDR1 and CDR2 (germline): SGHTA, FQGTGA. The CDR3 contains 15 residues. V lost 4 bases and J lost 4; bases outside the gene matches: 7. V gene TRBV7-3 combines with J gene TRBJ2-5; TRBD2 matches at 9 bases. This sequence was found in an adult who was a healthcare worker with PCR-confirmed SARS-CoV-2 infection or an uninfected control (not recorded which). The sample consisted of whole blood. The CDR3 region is CASSWIAGEGETQYF. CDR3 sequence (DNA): TGTGCCAGCAGCTGGATAGCGGGGGAGGGAGAGACCCAGTACTTC. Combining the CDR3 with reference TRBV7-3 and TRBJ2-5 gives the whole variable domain GAGVSQTPSNKVTEKGKYVELRCDPISGHTALYWYRQSLGQGPEFLIYFQGTGAADDSGLPNDRFFAVRPEGSVSTLKIQRTERGDSAVYLCASSWIAGEGETQYFGPGTRLLVL.